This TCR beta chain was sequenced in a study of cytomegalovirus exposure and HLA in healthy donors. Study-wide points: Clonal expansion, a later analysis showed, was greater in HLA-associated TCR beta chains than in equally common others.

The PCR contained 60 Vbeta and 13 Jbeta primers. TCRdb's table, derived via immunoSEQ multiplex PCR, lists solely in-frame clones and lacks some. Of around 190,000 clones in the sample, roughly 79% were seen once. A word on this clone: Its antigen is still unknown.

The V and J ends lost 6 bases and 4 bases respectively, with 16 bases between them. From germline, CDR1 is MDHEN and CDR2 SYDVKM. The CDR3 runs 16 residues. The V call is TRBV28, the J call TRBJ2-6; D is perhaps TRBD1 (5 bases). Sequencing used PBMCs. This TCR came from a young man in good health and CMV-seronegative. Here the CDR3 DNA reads TGTGCCAGCAGCCGGAGAACAGGAACCGGGGCCAACGTCCTGACTTTC. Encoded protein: CASSRRTGTGANVLTF.